This TCR beta chain is from a study of T-cell memory formation after mild COVID-19 listed by TCRdb under 2021. With regard to the full study: TCR sequence clusters from the two donors were largely donor specific. Two young, previously healthy adult volunteers, one female and one male, were included in the cohort. Longitudinal TCRalpha and TCRbeta repertoire sequencing tracked T-cell clones expanding and contracting after mild COVID-19 in a couple of donors.

Remarks on this clonotype: Its antigen specificity is not known. Base qualities were left out, and no much larger clone turns up one base away.

Sequencing used an Illumina NovaSeq 6000. TCRalpha and TCRbeta cDNA libraries were constructed by 5'RACE with constant-segment primers, with sample barcodes and unique molecular identifiers being introduced. Trizol reagent was used to extract RNA from every sample. Library amplification was performed in two PCR steps, and a second sample barcode and Illumina TruSeq adapters were introduced in the second step. The libraries were sequenced on an Illumina NovaSeq using 2 x 150 bp paired-end reads. The paper's data handling went like this. The reads were demultiplexed and collapsed into UMI-guided consensus sequences using migec v1.2.7. Using mixcr v2.1.11, UMI consensuses were aligned to TRA and TRB V and J templates and then assembled into clonotypes. Clonotypes were classified as expanded or contracted when called significant by both edgeR and NoisET, with noise models trained on biological replicates. edgeR calls used a false discovery rate-adjusted p below 0.01 and a log2 fold-change threshold of 1. As an exploratory analysis of dynamics, max-normalized trajectories of the 1000 most abundant clonotypes were examined with PCA combined with hierarchical clustering. Separately sequenced CD4+ and CD8+ repertoires were used to assign a CD4 or CD8 phenotype to each responding clone. TCRdb took the public reads, trimmed them with fastp at Q25, ran MiXCR for clone calling and kept in-frame beta chains. Merged by CDR3 protein, the rows form single entries marked with the most common genes and DNA. The V and J calls follow TCRdb's processing rather than the paper's. The sample table lists some 440,000 distinct CDR3 sequences, roughly 25% of them with a count of one. The ten biggest clones cover 12% of the sample.

The paper's findings and limits, for the study overall: The detection of some responding clones in pre-infection memory suggests that pre-existing cross-reactive memory T cells joined the SARS-CoV-2 response. The study covered only a couple of mild cases, and larger cohorts including severe cases with pre-infection samples were considered necessary. Whether the second-wave clones peaking on day 37 were SARS-CoV-2 specific was not confirmed. Contracting CD4+ clones appeared mostly in the CM and EM memory subsets, whereas CD8+ clones were enriched in EMRA. From day 15 to 85, contracting clones showed balanced CD4/CD8 phenotypes, whereas a second wave of clones that expanded from day 15 to 37 leaned towards CD4+.

A distance of 20 bases separates the germline ends of V and J, which lose 4 bases and 8 bases respectively. The CDR3 numbers 15 residues from cysteine through phenylalanine. Just CDR3 DNA is preserved here, 45 bases in frame from base 1. Ficoll-Paque density gradient centrifugation was the method used to isolate PBMCs. This TCR was sampled from an adult woman who had mild COVID-19 (a few samples of this study predate the infection). The sample titles of this study are shuffled in the database, so cell type and time point are left out; the donor was told from shared clones. The sequence links TRBV12-3 or TRBV12-4 to TRBJ1-1; perhaps TRBD1 is the D gene, with 5 bases matching. Sequenced input: PBMCs or a T cell subset sorted from them (not recorded which). The CDR3 here reads CASSYPLQVGREAFF. DNA sequence: TGTGCCAGCAGTTACCCACTACAGGTCGGTAGGGAAGCTTTCTTT.